This entry lists 6 T cell receptor beta chains sequenced from one sample in a study of post-analysis software for immune sequencing data. Study-wide findings and caveats: Patients used about 5 TRBV segments, including TRBV5-6, TRBV5-1 and TRBV20-1, more often than controls.

Their antigens remain unidentified. Incorporated into the TCR beta cDNA libraries were unique molecular identifiers, which served to reduce PCR and sequencing biases. TCRdb reanalysed the PCR reads using MiXCR and keeps one entry per CDR3 protein. This sample yields 350,000 to 450,000 distinct CDR3 sequences, of which about 39% are seen a single time; approximately 7.6% belongs to the top ten. Sequenced: blood. The receptor source for this set is a girl aged 2 to 10 with multiple sclerosis.

This clonotype has more than one count but fewer than ten. The chain links TRBV19 to TRBJ1-2; 12 nucleotides align to TRBD1. Germline trimming cut 8 bases from V and 7 bases from J; bases unmatched to any gene: 5. Per the germline V gene, CDR1 is LNHDA and CDR2 is SQIVND (reference sequence). CDR3 size: 13 residues. CDR3 amino acids: CASQRGQGAGYTF. The CDR3 DNA reads TGTGCCAGTCAAAGGGGACAGGGGGCTGGCTACACCTTC. Looking up the rest from reference TRBV19 and TRBJ1-2 gives the full variable domain: DGGITQSPKYLFRKEGQNVTLSCEQNLNHDAMYWYRQDPGQGLRLIYYSQIVNDFQKGDIAEGYSVSREKKESFPLTVTSAQKNPTAFYLCASQRGQGAGYTFGSGTRLTVV.

This clonotype was counted only a few times. The chain has TRBV6-6 and TRBJ1-2; 11 bases are shared with TRBD1. The germline gives CDR1 MNHNY, CDR2 SVGAGI (reference sequence). Trimming removed 0 bases from V and 4 bases from J; junction bases left unmatched: 7. The CDR3 length is 17 residues. The CDR3 DNA reads TGTGCCAGCAGTTACTCGTCCCCGGGACAGGGGGGCTATGGCTACACCTTC. Protein sequence: CASSYSSPGQGGYGYTF.

The rearrangement joins TRBV3-1 to TRBJ1-2, with a tentative D call TRBD1 (5 bases). The CDR3 has 14 residues. Germline loops: CDR1 LGHDT, CDR2 YNNKEL (reference sequence). V gave up 3 bases and J gave up 5 bases, with 13 bases separating them. CDR3: CASSQGGQGYGYTF. DNA of the CDR3: TGTGCCAGCAGCCAGGGGGGTCAGGGATATGGCTACACCTTC.

This sequence joins TRBV6-5 and TRBJ1-1; 9 bases fit TRBD1. The ends lost 6 bases at V and 8 bases at J; junction bases unmatched: 4. The CDR3 is 12 residues long. Germline CDR1 and CDR2: MNHEY and SVGAGI. The CDR3 protein is CASRFGQGEAFF. For the CDR3, the DNA is TGTGCCAGCAGATTTGGACAGGGGGAAGCTTTCTTT.

The chain uses TRBV27 and TRBJ1-2, with D possibly matching TRBD1 (5 bases). Germline CDR1 is MNHEY and CDR2 is SMNVEV (reference sequence). CDR3 length: 17 amino acids. Trimming shortened V by 2 bases and J by 2 bases, and 18 bases separated the two germline ends. The CDR3 region is CASSLNPPGAGNYGYTF. Written as DNA, the CDR3 is TGTGCCAGCAGTTTAAACCCCCCCGGGGCAGGGAACTATGGCTACACCTTC.

The rearrangement joins TRBV6-5 to TRBJ1-2; D might be TRBD1 (6 bases). The CDR3 consists of 15 residues. The V and J ends lost 5 bases and 4 bases respectively, with 17 bases between them. Germline V CDR1 and CDR2: MNHEY, SVGAGI. This CDR3 is CASSGNREGGYGYTF. CDR3 bases: TGTGCCAGCAGTGGGAACAGGGAAGGTGGCTATGGCTACACCTTC.